This T cell receptor beta chain was captured in a study of T cells after yellow fever vaccination. For the study at large: Fractions containing few cells were prepared with SMART-Seq v4 Ultra Low Input. Study-level findings and limits: It was a small share of clonotypes that appeared in both CD4 and CD8 compartments.

Conversion of TCR transcripts into cDNA relied on 5'RACE template switching, which added a universal primer site and UMIs. TCRdb re-called the 5' RACE reads with MiXCR, one entry per CDR3 protein. The profile covers approximately 610,000 distinct CDR3 sequences, with roughly a sixth appearing a single time and approximately 15% taken by the ten largest. Trimming shortened V by 2 bases and J by 0 bases, and 7 bases separated the two germline ends. Germline CDR1 and CDR2: MNHEY and SVGEGT. This CDR3 has 15 residues. Points on this clonotype: The antigen remains undetermined.

The sequencing used PBMCs, collected 5 days after the first yellow fever vaccination. The chain has TRBV6-2 or TRBV6-3 and TRBJ1-4; D not certain. The sequence derives from a man aged 18-30 years who received the YFV17D yellow fever vaccine. In DNA, the CDR3 is TGTGCCAGCAGTTACCGGTTCTCAACTAATGAAAAACTGTTTTTT. Translated, it gives CASSYRFSTNEKLFF.